These T cell receptor beta chains were read from a single sample in a study of blood T cell repertoires in COVID-19. Method: immunoSEQ multiplex PCR; TCRdb's copy keeps in-frame clones and lacks some. The table lists about 200,000 clones, around 86% of them singletons. The material sequenced was PBMCs or T cells enriched from blood (not recorded which). Receptor source: a man aged 40-49 years with acute COVID-19. The CDR3 runs from the conserved cysteine through the conserved F or W. For some rows the clone size is stated as once, few or many, or as a class when expanded; others skip it.

-	TRBV2	CARRGGTNEQFF
-	TRBV10-3	CAISEIEREDNEQFF
-	TRBV7-3	CASSSASGIGDEQFF
-	TRBV5-1	CASSLAGGRTDTQYF
-	TRBV19	CASSQTGGNQPQHF
-	TRBV6-5	CASRNPPGYQETQYF
-	TRBV5-6	CASSLASGTDTQYF
-	TRBV28	CASSFPGSGRVAGANVLTF
-	TRBV7-2	CASSLVVSGSLSYNEQFF
-	TRBV19	CASMGAYSGNTIYF
-	TRBV7-2	CASSFGLASYEQYF
-	TRBV5-1	CASSYLSAGSYNEQFF
-	TRBV28	CASSGDYSYNEQFF
-	TRBV7-9	CASSLGADTQYF
-	TRBV6-5	CASSYVIGRGEETQYF
-	TRBV19	CASRDREHQETQYF
-	TRBV24-1	CATSGDGAGGYTF
-	TRBV11-3	CASRQGANTGELFF
-	TRBV7-8	CASSLTGLPQGGTNQPQHF
-	TRBV27	CASPGTPPMGEQFF
-	TRBV19	CASSMAGGSYNEQFF
-	TRBV11-2	CASSLSGTNEKLFF
once	TRBV19	CASSTPGFYNSPLHF
medium-sized	TRBV20-1	CSAQQETQYF
-	TRBV28	CASSFLISGYGYTF
-	TRBV11-2	CASTLGSGNTQYF
-	TRBV10-3	CAITAGQSYNEQFF
-	TRBV19	CASKLSSGTDTQYF
-	TRBV21-1	CASSLRPGQGYEQYF
-	TRBV28	CASSAEGSLAKNIQYF
once	TRBV6-5	CASSRDFSDQPQHF
-	TRBV10-1	CASSDTGTAEETQYF
-	TRBV2	CASSGQRLMNTEAFF
once	TRBV10-3	CAISVLAVKDNEQFF
-	TRBV14	CASSRRDPYNEQFF
-	TRBV27	CASSPRRERSNEKLFF
-	TRBV11-2	CASQPPLTSGTQYF
-	TRBV2	CASSGDIPPDEAFF